This paragraph reports one T cell receptor beta chain. This clone was seen more than once but under ten times. Its antigen is still unknown. No qualities accompany the bases; no much larger clone lies one base away. Library preparation used the immunoSEQ multiplex PCR assay. TCRdb limited this immuneACCESS table to in-frame rearrangements with V and J called. A share of clones is missing; checked studies link under half to unresolved V genes, and the rest is unexplained. The sample profile shows 55,000 to 70,000 clones; approximately 90% of them were found once. In total, the top ten clones hold roughly 0.91% of the sample. These data belong to a study of control samples from healthy donors and cancer patients (dated by TCRdb to 2020 to 2021). This TCR derives from a man in his thirties or forties with colorectal cancer. The material sequenced was PBMCs.

The CDR3: CASSLNSFYGYTF. The nucleotide sequence reads as follows: TGTGCCAGCAGCTTAAATAGCTTCTATGGCTACACCTTC. Recombination joined TRBV7-2 with TRBJ1-2; too little of a D gene remains to name it. Per the germline V gene, SGHTA is the CDR1 and FQGNSA is the CDR2. The CDR3, from cysteine to phenylalanine, totals 13 residues. Of the read, only the CDR3 DNA is kept; its 39 bases are in frame from base 1. The germline ends are 8 bases apart after V is trimmed by 2 bases and J by 4 bases.